This passage covers 30 T cell receptor beta chains from one sample sequenced in a study of cytomegalovirus exposure and HLA in healthy donors (dated 2017 in TCRdb). Receptor amplification or capture employed the immunoSEQ multiplex PCR assay. For the multiplex PCR, a mixture combining 60 forward primers for TCR Vbeta segments and 13 reverse primers for TCR Jbeta segments was used. TCRdb holds this immuneACCESS table with in-frame rearrangements only. Some clones are missing; in checked studies, unresolved V genes explain under half, and the rest has no known cause. For this sample the table gives around 120,000 clones, of which over 70% were detected only once. The ten largest clones take up approximately 1.7% of the sample. Sample: PBMCs. These receptors were taken from a woman aged 40 to 55 in good health and CMV-seronegative.

J is TRBJ2-1 and V is TRBV27; the match to TRBD2 covers 7 bases. CDR3 length equals 16 residues. Germline loops: CDR1 MNHEY, CDR2 SMNVEV (reference sequence). The V and J ends lost 5 bases and 0 bases, in that order; junction bases with no gene match: 7. The chain's CDR3 is CASSPTLAVSYNEQFF. DNA for the CDR3: TGTGCCAGCAGTCCCACTCTAGCGGTCTCCTACAATGAGCAGTTCTTC.

The sample holds one count of this clone. The chain couples TRBV21-1 to TRBJ1-5; no check of the table's D call, TRBD1, against the DNA was made. TRBV21-1 counts as a pseudogene. The CDR3 is 16 residues long. The CDR3 DNA reads as TGTGCCAGCAGCTGGGACAGGCAAAGGGAGAATCAGCCCCAGCATTTT. Amino acids: CASSWDRQRENQPQHF.

V is TRBV6-1 and J is TRBJ2-7, with 8 bases identical to TRBD2. Germline V gene lookup returns CDR1 MNHNS and CDR2 SASEGT. The CDR3 is 14 residues long. J gave up 4 bases and V 8 bases, and 10 bases lay outside the gene matches. The CDR3, as DNA: TGTGCCAGCGGTGGGAGCGGGAGAGGGTACGAGCAGTACTTC. Its translation: CASGGSGRGYEQYF.

The rearrangement links TRBV27 to TRBJ1-1; 8 bases are a match to TRBD1. Germline V gene sequence: CDR1 MNHEY, CDR2 SMNVEV (reference sequence). Trimming removed 8 bases from V and 2 bases from J; junction bases left unmatched: 7. The CDR3 runs 14 residues. CDR3 protein: CASGLGQDNTEAFF. The CDR3 nucleotides read TGTGCCAGCGGCTTGGGACAGGATAACACTGAAGCTTTCTTT.

The chain combines TRBV7-8 with TRBJ2-5; 9 nucleotides line up with TRBD2. With V trimmed by 5 bases and J by 2 bases, 9 bases remained unmatched. The CDR3 is 16 residues long. In germline, CDR1 is SGHVS, CDR2 FQNEAQ. For the CDR3, the DNA is TGTGCCAGCAGCCCTGGCCCGGCGGGGGGGCAAGAGACCCAGTACTTC. This codes for CASSPGPAGGQETQYF.

This clone qualifies as medium-sized. This CDR3 reads CASRPLAFPYEQYF. The CDR3 region has the DNA TGTGCCAGCAGGCCCCTCGCGTTTCCCTACGAGCAGTACTTC. V and J are TRBV2 and TRBJ2-7; D is uncertain. Germline CDR1 and CDR2: SNHLY and FYNNEI. The CDR3 is 14 amino acids. With 6 bases removed from V and 2 bases from J, the gap between germline ends came to 14 bases.

As DNA, the CDR3 is TGTGCCAGCGGATTGACAGCGACCTACGAGCAGTACTTC. Protein sequence: CASGLTATYEQYF. J is TRBJ2-7 and V is TRBV2, with D possibly being TRBD1 (5 bases). Trimming removed 8 bases from V and 2 bases from J, with 13 bases in between. The CDR3 runs 13 residues. Per the germline V gene, CDR1 is SNHLY and CDR2 is FYNNEI.

The chain is built from TRBV4-1 and TRBJ2-5; D gene uncertain. The CDR3 totals 15 residues. Germline lookup yields CDR1 MGHRA and CDR2 YSYEKL. V lost 0 bases and J lost 1, with 9 bases in between. The CDR3 loop is CASSQDFGSQETQYF. CDR3 nucleotide sequence: TGCGCCAGCAGCCAAGATTTCGGGTCCCAAGAGACCCAGTACTTC.

The chain is built from TRBV14 and TRBJ2-1; TRBD2 agrees at 7 bases. The trim removed 2 bases at V and 9 bases at J, leaving 7 bases unmatched. CDR3 length: 14 amino acids. Per the germline V gene, CDR1 is SGHDN and CDR2 is FVKESK. The CDR3 DNA sequence: TGTGCCAGCAGCCAACGGACTAGATTAGGTGAGCAGTTCTTC. This encodes CASSQRTRLGEQFF.

The gene calls are TRBV23-1 and TRBJ1-5; the D gene is possibly TRBD1 (5 bases). TRBV23-1 is treated as an ORF (open reading frame) with a function not yet certain. V was shortened by 6 bases and J by 7 bases, with 16 bases between the two germline ends. This CDR3 spans 14 amino acids. CDR3 nucleotide sequence: TGCGCCAGCAGCCCCCCGGGGGGGGACCAGCCCCAGCATTTT. Its translation: CASSPPGGDQPQHF.

The rearrangement joins TRBV28 to TRBJ1-5; D might be TRBD1 (5 bases). The CDR3 spans 15 residues. Germline loops: CDR1 MDHEN, CDR2 SYDVKM. Trimming took off 6 bases at V and 5 bases at J, with 17 bases between the two ends. The CDR3 here is CASSLPSRVDQPQHF. CDR3 in DNA: TGTGCCAGCAGCCTACCGTCCAGGGTCGATCAGCCCCAGCATTTT.

This chain links TRBV6-5 with TRBJ2-4; the match to TRBD1 covers 7 bases. J lost 3 bases, V lost 0 bases, and 5 bases had no gene match. This CDR3 has 16 residues. CDR1 is MNHEY, CDR2 SVGAGI, per germline. CDR3: CASSYSISGGKNIQYF. CDR3 bases: TGTGCCAGCAGTTACTCGATCTCAGGGGGCAAAAACATTCAGTACTTC.

This chain connects TRBV5-5 to TRBJ1-5, with D hard to call. The CDR3 length is 13 residues. V gave up 4 bases and J gave up 10 bases, with 15 bases separating them. From germline, CDR1 is SGHKS and CDR2 YYEKEE (reference sequence). The CDR3 bases are TGTGCCAGCAGCACCCTGGCGGGAGGTCCCCAGCATTTT. Translating gives CASSTLAGGPQHF.

This clone was seen a handful of times. The gene calls are TRBV6-1 and TRBJ2-7; a possible D gene is TRBD1 (6 bases). V was pared by 2 bases and J by 5 bases, with 13 bases between. CDR1 and CDR2 from the germline V gene are MNHNS and SASEGT. This CDR3 spans 14 amino acids. The chain's CDR3 is CASSEPRDINEQYF. For the CDR3, the DNA is TGTGCCAGCAGTGAACCCCGGGACATCAACGAGCAGTACTTC.

The CDR3 region is CASREDTGELFF. The CDR3 DNA reads TGTGCCAGCAGGGAGGACACCGGGGAGCTGTTTTTT. This chain connects TRBV7-9 to TRBJ2-2; D may be TRBD2 (5 bases). This CDR3 is 12 amino acids long. V lost 6 bases and J lost 3, with 5 bases in between. Germline assignment: CDR1 SEHNR and CDR2 FQNEAQ (reference sequence).

The gene calls are TRBV9 and TRBJ2-4, with 9 positions matching TRBD1. The CDR3 has 14 amino acids. The V and J ends lost 5 bases and 7 bases, in that order; junction bases with no gene match: 7. Per the germline V gene, CDR1 is SGDLS and CDR2 is YYNGEE. CDR3 loop: CASSQGQGANIQYF. The DNA of the CDR3 is TGTGCCAGCAGTCAGGGACAGGGAGCGAACATTCAGTACTTC.

This clone was recorded a few times. This chain links TRBV7-9 with TRBJ1-2, with D possibly being TRBD1 (5 bases). Germline V gene sequence: CDR1 SEHNR, CDR2 FQNEAQ (reference sequence). The V end lost 5 bases, the J end lost 5 bases, and 18 bases lay between the germline ends. The CDR3 is 15 residues long. The DNA for the CDR3 is TGTGCCAGCAGCAGAATACAGGAGACGATGTATGGCTACACCTTC. This translates into CASSRIQETMYGYTF.

This clone has just one count. The gene calls are TRBV5-1 and TRBJ1-5; 7 positions match TRBD1. This CDR3 is built from 22 residues. In germline, CDR1 is SGHRS, CDR2 YFSETQ. The J segment lost 4 bases and the V segment lost 4 bases, leaving 29 bases of the junction unmatched. CDR3 coding DNA: TGCGCCAGCAGCCCCAATCCGGGACAGAGACTTCCGAACGCCCTCAGAAATCAGCCCCAGCATTTT. Amino acids: CASSPNPGQRLPNALRNQPQHF.

V is TRBV6-5 and J is TRBJ2-1; 12 bases map to TRBD2. The CDR3 is made up of 16 amino acids. Germline CDR1 MNHEY, CDR2 SVGAGI. The ends lost 2 bases at V and 5 bases at J; junction bases unmatched: 4. The CDR3, as DNA: TGTGCCAGCAGTTACGGACTAGCGGGGCCTCACAATGAGCAGTTCTTC. Translating it yields CASSYGLAGPHNEQFF.

The chain uses TRBV14 and TRBJ2-1; 8 nucleotides line up with TRBD2. CDR3 length: 19 residues. After removal of 1 base from V and 8 bases from J, the junction contained 19 bases not matched to a gene. In germline, CDR1 is SGHDN, CDR2 FVKESK. The CDR3 spells CASSQGWGFEAGEFDEQFF. The DNA for the CDR3 is TGTGCCAGCAGCCAAGGGTGGGGGTTTGAAGCGGGGGAGTTTGATGAGCAGTTCTTC.

The rearrangement links TRBV9 to TRBJ2-5; 9 positions agree with TRBD2. The germline CDR1 and CDR2 sequences are SGDLS and YYNGEE. Trimming removed 0 bases from V and 4 bases from J; junction bases left unmatched: 10. This CDR3 region has 17 residues. The CDR3 region is CASSVGKGAGGGETQYF. The CDR3 nucleotides read TGTGCCAGCAGCGTAGGGAAAGGGGCGGGAGGGGGAGAGACCCAGTACTTC.

The V and J genes are TRBV28 and TRBJ1-1; D call uncertain. The CDR3 is made up of 12 amino acids. V lost 3 bases to trimming and J lost 5 bases, with 7 bases between them. Germline V lookup: CDR1 MDHEN, CDR2 SYDVKM. CDR3 amino acids: CASSFEGTEAFF. CDR3 nucleotide sequence: TGTGCCAGCAGTTTTGAGGGAACTGAAGCTTTCTTT.

The sample holds a few counts of this clone. V and J are TRBV27 and TRBJ2-4; 9 bases are shared with TRBD1. The V and J ends lost 6 bases and 8 bases, in that order; junction bases with no gene match: 8. Germline V lookup: CDR1 MNHEY, CDR2 SMNVEV (reference sequence). The CDR3 loop spans 14 amino acids. CDR3 DNA: TGTGCCAGCAGACCGGGACAGGGCGGGGACATTCAGTACTTC. It translates to CASRPGQGGDIQYF.

The V gene is TRBV29-1, the J gene TRBJ1-1, with TRBD1 matching over 7 bases. Unmatched junction bases numbered 3, after V lost 7 bases and J lost 4 bases. The length of the CDR3 is 11 residues. The germline CDR1 and CDR2 sequences are SQVTM and ANQGSEA. The CDR3 loop is CSGQGPTEAFF. The CDR3, as DNA: TGCAGCGGACAGGGCCCCACTGAAGCTTTCTTT. The full variable domain, with the rest looked up from reference TRBV29-1 and TRBJ1-1, is SAVISQKPSRDICQRGTSLTIQCQVDSQVTMMFWYRQQPGQSLTLIATANQGSEATYESGFVIDKFPISRPNLTFSTLTVSNMSPEDSSIYLCSGQGPTEAFFGQGTRLTVV.

The chain employs TRBV7-3 and TRBJ1-2; TRBD1 aligns across 9 bases. The CDR3 loop spans 15 amino acids. The trim removed 4 bases at V and 3 bases at J, leaving 6 bases unmatched. Per the germline V gene, CDR1 is SGHTA and CDR2 is FQGTGA. This CDR3 reads CASSSPDRGDYGYTF. The DNA for the CDR3 is TGTGCCAGCAGCTCGCCGGACAGGGGAGACTATGGCTACACCTTC.

The rearrangement links TRBV28 to TRBJ1-2; 7 bases are a match to TRBD1. Germline V gene sequence: CDR1 MDHEN, CDR2 SYDVKM. V trimming: 5 bases; J trimming: 6 bases; junction bases outside the gene matches: 9. The CDR3 sequence is 14 residues long. CDR3 sequence (DNA): TGTGCCAGCAGTCTACAGGGGTTGGGCCATGGCTACACCTTC. Residues: CASSLQGLGHGYTF.

The gene calls are TRBV7-3 and TRBJ2-3; D perhaps matches TRBD2 (7 bases). The CDR3 extends over 17 amino acids. V shed 5 bases and J shed 2 bases, with 20 bases lying between them. Germline V gene data show CDR1 as SGHTA and CDR2 as FQGTGA. Here the CDR3 reads CASSPHGLGGATDTQYF. The CDR3 nucleotides read TGTGCCAGCAGCCCCCACGGGTTGGGGGGGGCCACAGATACGCAGTATTTT.

J is TRBJ1-5 and V is TRBV5-1; TRBD1 matches at 8 bases. Trimming removed 4 bases from V and 7 bases from J; junction bases left unmatched: 7. Germline CDR1 is SGHRS and CDR2 is YFSETQ. The CDR3 totals 14 residues. The CDR3 bases are TGCGCCAGCAGCGCGACAGGGGTCGACCAGCCCCAGCATTTT. It codes for CASSATGVDQPQHF.

The chain combines TRBV11-2 with TRBJ2-1, with D unresolved. CDR1 and CDR2 (germline): SGHAT, FQNNGV. V lost 1 base and J lost 0, with 4 bases in between. This CDR3 comprises 14 residues. CDR3 bases: TGTGCCAGCAGCTTAGGAGGCTCCTACAATGAGCAGTTCTTC. It translates to CASSLGGSYNEQFF.

With respect to this clone: Germline and junction disagree at one end, which may indicate a read error. V usage is TRBV6-6 and J usage is TRBJ2-6, with a weak D call TRBD2 (7 bases). In germline, CDR1 is MNHNY, CDR2 SVGAGI (reference sequence). The CDR3 covers 15 residues. CDR3 loop: CASKDGGPGANGLTF. CDR3 DNA sequence: TGTGCCAGCAAAGACGGGGGGCCTGGGGCCAACGGCCTGACTTTC.